These T cell receptor beta chains were read from a single sample in a study of T cells after yellow fever vaccination. From the 5' RACE reads, TCRdb called clonotypes with MiXCR, one entry per CDR3 protein. The top ten clones hold roughly a sixth of a sample with some 400,000 distinct CDR3 sequences, 18% of them seen once. Sequenced here: PBMCs, sampled before the yellow fever booster vaccination. The receptors come from a man younger than 35 who received the YFV17D yellow fever vaccine. Each CDR3 is given with its conserved first and last residue. The D gene is left open where the match is weak. Size is stated for part of the rows, as once, few or many counts, or as a class when the clone is expanded.

J gene: TRBJ1-2
clone size: many
V gene: TRBV7-2
D gene: TRBD1
CDR3 protein: CASSFGTGGYGYTF
CDR3 DNA: TGTGCCAGCAGCTTCGGGACAGGGGGCTATGGCTACACCTTC

J gene: TRBJ2-2
clone size: .
V gene: TRBV7-8
D gene: .
CDR3 protein: CASSLGVGPTGELFF
CDR3 DNA: TGTGCCAGCAGCTTAGGAGTGGGTCCAACTGGGGAGCTGTTTTTT

J gene: TRBJ1-5
clone size: few
V gene: TRBV18
D gene: TRBD1
CDR3 protein: CASSTGEPQPQHF
CDR3 DNA: TGTGCCAGCTCGACAGGGGAACCTCAGCCCCAGCATTTT

J gene: TRBJ2-1
clone size: few
V gene: TRBV6-5
D gene: .
CDR3 protein: CASSLQGGYNEQFF
CDR3 DNA: TGTGCCAGCAGTTTGCAGGGGGGCTACAATGAGCAGTTCTTC

J gene: TRBJ2-7
clone size: few
V gene: TRBV6-5
D gene: TRBD2
CDR3 protein: CASRDAAGGPYEQYF
CDR3 DNA: TGTGCCAGCAGGGACGCGGCGGGGGGCCCCTACGAGCAGTACTTC

J gene: TRBJ1-1
clone size: .
V gene: TRBV27
D gene: .
CDR3 protein: CASSLMGDTEAFF
CDR3 DNA: TGTGCCAGCAGTTTAATGGGGGATACTGAAGCTTTCTTT

J gene: TRBJ1-1
clone size: .
V gene: TRBV29-1
D gene: .
CDR3 protein: CSVPREPMNTEAFF
CDR3 DNA: TGCAGCGTTCCCAGGGAACCCATGAACACTGAAGCTTTCTTT

J gene: TRBJ1-5
clone size: few
V gene: TRBV4-1
D gene: .
CDR3 protein: CASSQDLGDYDQPQHF
CDR3 DNA: TGCGCCAGCAGCCAAGACCTGGGGGACTATGATCAGCCCCAGCATTTT

J gene: TRBJ2-4
clone size: .
V gene: TRBV5-4
D gene: .
CDR3 protein: CASSLDSAKNIQYF
CDR3 DNA: TGTGCCAGCAGCTTGGACTCAGCCAAAAACATTCAGTACTTC

J gene: TRBJ1-2
clone size: few
V gene: TRBV5-4
D gene: TRBD1
CDR3 protein: CASSLGDRGAYGYTF
CDR3 DNA: TGTGCCAGCAGCCTAGGGGACAGGGGTGCCTATGGCTACACCTTC

J gene: TRBJ2-3
clone size: many
V gene: TRBV7-2
D gene: TRBD2
CDR3 protein: CASSPGLAADTQYF
CDR3 DNA: TGTGCCAGCAGCCCTGGACTAGCGGCAGATACGCAGTATTTT

J gene: TRBJ1-3
clone size: few
V gene: TRBV6-5
D gene: .
CDR3 protein: CASSNSGRALGDTIYF
CDR3 DNA: TGTGCCAGCAGTAACTCTGGACGCGCCCTCGGGGACACCATATATTTT

J gene: TRBJ2-3
clone size: .
V gene: TRBV4-2
D gene: .
CDR3 protein: CASSQDLLNPMEVKQYF
CDR3 DNA: TGTGCCAGCAGCCAAGATTTACTAAACCCAATGGAAGTTAAGCAGTATTTT

J gene: TRBJ1-2
clone size: .
V gene: TRBV6-5
D gene: .
CDR3 protein: CASSYSVGGNGYTF
CDR3 DNA: TGTGCCAGCAGTTACTCTGTAGGGGGGAATGGCTACACCTTC

J gene: TRBJ2-3
clone size: few
V gene: TRBV7-9
D gene: .
CDR3 protein: CASSITGYTDTQYF
CDR3 DNA: TGTGCCAGCAGCATCACAGGGTACACAGATACGCAGTATTTT

J gene: TRBJ1-1
clone size: few
V gene: TRBV27
D gene: .
CDR3 protein: CASSFGQRNTEAFF
CDR3 DNA: TGTGCCAGCAGTTTCGGACAGCGGAACACTGAAGCTTTCTTT

J gene: TRBJ2-2
clone size: .
V gene: TRBV3-1
D gene: .
CDR3 protein: CASSQVVSTNTGELFF
CDR3 DNA: TGTGCCAGCAGCCAAGTCGTCAGTACAAACACCGGGGAGCTGTTTTTT

J gene: TRBJ2-3
clone size: few
V gene: TRBV20-1
D gene: .
CDR3 protein: CSARVLGPSTDTQYF
CDR3 DNA: TGCAGTGCTAGAGTACTAGGACCTAGCACAGATACGCAGTATTTT

J gene: TRBJ2-5
clone size: .
V gene: TRBV27
D gene: .
CDR3 protein: CASMGRMGPQYF
CDR3 DNA: TGTGCCAGCATGGGGCGGATGGGGCCCCAGTACTTC

J gene: TRBJ1-3
clone size: .
V gene: TRBV5-6
D gene: .
CDR3 protein: CASSSYRMSVHSGNTIYF
CDR3 DNA: TGTGCCAGCAGCTCGTACCGTATGTCAGTCCACTCTGGAAACACCATATATTTT

J gene: TRBJ2-1
clone size: .
V gene: TRBV12-3/TRBV12-4
D gene: .
CDR3 protein: CASSLLLANEQFF
CDR3 DNA: TGTGCCAGCAGTTTATTATTAGCCAACGAGCAGTTCTTC

J gene: TRBJ1-1
clone size: few
V gene: TRBV10-3
D gene: .
CDR3 protein: CAISESGDTEAFF
CDR3 DNA: TGTGCCATCAGTGAGTCTGGGGACACTGAAGCTTTCTTT

J gene: TRBJ1-4
clone size: .
V gene: TRBV15
D gene: .
CDR3 protein: CATSRGRGSANEKLFF
CDR3 DNA: TGTGCCACCAGCAGGGGTCGGGGGTCGGCTAATGAAAAACTGTTTTTT

J gene: TRBJ2-1
clone size: .
V gene: TRBV13
D gene: .
CDR3 protein: CASSLGLAAEQFF
CDR3 DNA: TGTGCCAGCAGCTTAGGCCTGGCCGCAGAGCAGTTCTTC

J gene: TRBJ2-2
clone size: few
V gene: TRBV6-6
D gene: .
CDR3 protein: CASSHDGNTGELFF
CDR3 DNA: TGTGCCAGCAGTCACGACGGAAACACCGGGGAGCTGTTTTTT

J gene: TRBJ2-5
clone size: few
V gene: TRBV6-5
D gene: .
CDR3 protein: CASSYFSEGTQETQYF
CDR3 DNA: TGTGCCAGCAGTTACTTTTCGGAGGGCACCCAAGAGACCCAGTACTTC

J gene: TRBJ2-3
clone size: .
V gene: TRBV12-3/TRBV12-4
D gene: TRBD2
CDR3 protein: CASSSRGVSTDTQYF
CDR3 DNA: TGTGCCAGCAGTTCGCGGGGGGTTAGTACAGATACGCAGTATTTT

J gene: TRBJ2-1
clone size: .
V gene: TRBV7-9
D gene: TRBD1
CDR3 protein: CASSLVRTGDNEQFF
CDR3 DNA: TGTGCCAGCAGCTTAGTCCGGACAGGGGACAATGAGCAGTTCTTC

J gene: TRBJ2-2
clone size: .
V gene: TRBV7-9
D gene: .
CDR3 protein: CAPRANTGELFF
CDR3 DNA: TGTGCCCCCCGAGCGAACACCGGGGAGCTGTTTTTT